This entry concerns a single T cell receptor beta chain. This entry is derived from a study of T cell responses to AZD1222 COVID-19 vaccine. The CDR3 has 13 amino acids. Unmatched junction bases numbered 9, after V lost 10 bases and J lost 4 bases. Germline values: CDR1 LNHDA, CDR2 SQIVND (reference sequence). Data came from immunoSEQ multiplex PCR; TCRdb stores just in-frame clones and leaves some out. This sample carries nearly 100,000 clones, about 88% of them seen once, and the ten largest clones take 2.5% to 3%. The TCR originated in an adult in good health. The material was peripheral blood, obtained on day 0 of AZD1222 vaccination. This chain links TRBV19 with TRBJ1-1, with TRBD1 matching over 7 bases. The CDR3 spells CAISESGGTEAFF. In nucleotides, the CDR3 is TGTGCCATTTCGGAGTCAGGGGGCACTGAAGCTTTCTTT.